A selection of T cell receptor beta chains follows, all from one sample in a study of human T cells and chemical hapten exposure. TCRdb re-called the RACE reads with MiXCR, one entry per CDR3 protein. This table has 130,000 or so distinct CDR3 sequences, roughly 10% appearing once. Material: whole blood, obtained in connection with sensitization to the hapten diphenylcyclopropenone (DPC). The source of these receptors is a woman in her 50s with alopecia areata. Some clones in this sample may be carry-over from other donors' samples. Each CDR3 is given with its conserved first and last residue. Fields, in order: V gene, clone size, D gene, J gene, CDR3 protein, CDR3 DNA. A D gene is named only where the DNA matches it firmly. Part of the rows lack a size; the others show once, few, many or a class for expanded clones.

TRBV19	.	.	TRBJ2-7	CASSIGGFYEQYF	TGTGCCAGTAGTATTGGGGGCTTCTACGAGCAGTACTTC
TRBV10-3	.	.	TRBJ1-1	CASQSNLGGEAFF	TGTGCCTCACAATCGAATCTCGGGGGGGAAGCTTTCTTT
TRBV20-1	few	TRBD1	TRBJ2-5	CSAPGGGETQYF	TGCAGTGCTCCAGGGGGCGGGGAGACCCAGTACTTC
TRBV6-6	few	.	TRBJ1-3	CASSPGGSSGNTIYF	TGTGCCAGCAGCCCGGGGGGGAGCTCTGGAAACACCATATATTTT
TRBV27	.	.	TRBJ1-1	CASMTVGTEAFF	TGTGCCAGCATGACAGTAGGCACTGAAGCTTTCTTT
TRBV5-1	.	.	TRBJ1-1	CASSLGVIGTEAFF	TGCGCCAGCAGCTTGGGCGTTATTGGGACTGAAGCTTTCTTT
TRBV2	few	.	TRBJ2-6	CASSEVGAGANVLTF	TGTGCCAGCAGTGAAGTGGGCGCGGGGGCCAACGTCCTGACTTTC
TRBV20-1	many	.	TRBJ2-1	CSARDQRKNSYNEQFF	TGCAGTGCTAGAGATCAAAGGAAGAACTCCTACAATGAGCAGTTCTTC
TRBV6-2/TRBV6-3	.	.	TRBJ1-6	CASSYREVNSPLHF	TGTGCCAGCAGTTACCGGGAGGTTAATTCACCCCTCCACTTT
TRBV28	.	.	TRBJ2-7	CASSSTDRNEQYF	TGTGCCAGCAGTTCTACCGACAGGAACGAGCAGTACTTC
TRBV2	few	.	TRBJ1-5	CASSEEATNQPQHF	TGTGCCAGCAGTGAAGAGGCAACCAATCAGCCCCAGCATTTT
TRBV12-3/TRBV12-4	.	.	TRBJ2-1	CASRDFYEQFF	TGTGCCAGCAGGGACTTCTATGAGCAGTTCTTC
TRBV14	once	.	TRBJ1-2	CASSQVSHPRGGYTF	TGTGCCAGCAGCCAAGTAAGCCATCCCCGGGGTGGCTACACCTTC
TRBV6-5	.	TRBD1	TRBJ1-1	CASSSGQTNTEAFF	TGTGCCAGCAGTTCGGGACAGACAAACACTGAAGCTTTCTTT
TRBV7-9	many	.	TRBJ1-2	CASSLDTLEGSHGYTF	TGTGCCAGCAGCTTAGATACCTTAGAGGGAAGCCATGGCTACACCTTC
TRBV6-5	.	TRBD2	TRBJ2-2	CASSPSGRATGELFF	TGTGCCAGCAGTCCTAGCGGGAGGGCGACCGGGGAGCTGTTTTTT
TRBV28	many	.	TRBJ1-2	CASSPYQGVYGYTF	TGTGCCAGCAGTCCGTACCAGGGCGTCTATGGCTACACCTTC
TRBV6-1	.	.	TRBJ2-4	CASMGAKNIQYF	TGTGCCAGCATGGGTGCCAAAAACATTCAGTACTTC
TRBV29-1	few	TRBD1	TRBJ2-7	CSVNSGTGGSEQYF	TGCAGCGTCAACTCCGGGACAGGGGGCAGCGAGCAGTACTTC
TRBV4-1	few	.	TRBJ1-1	CASSQDPGSMNTEAFF	TGCGCCAGCAGCCAAGATCCCGGCAGCATGAACACTGAAGCTTTCTTT
TRBV28	.	TRBD2	TRBJ2-3	CASTPSSGLAGVESTDTQYF	TGTGCCAGCACCCCTTCTTCCGGACTAGCGGGAGTCGAGAGCACAGATACGCAGTATTTT
TRBV12-3/TRBV12-4	few	TRBD1	TRBJ1-4	CASSLVQGGNEKLFF	TGTGCCAGCAGTTTGGTCCAGGGGGGGAATGAAAAACTGTTTTTT
TRBV20-1	.	.	TRBJ1-5	CSARDGFQPQHF	TGCAGTGCTAGAGATGGGTTTCAGCCCCAGCATTTT
TRBV7-9	.	.	TRBJ2-4	CASSLSGVKRLAKNIQYF	TGTGCCAGCAGCTTATCCGGCGTGAAGCGACTAGCCAAAAACATTCAGTACTTC
TRBV11-2	few	.	TRBJ1-1	CASSISPKNTEAFF	TGTGCCAGCAGTATTAGTCCCAAGAACACTGAAGCTTTCTTT
TRBV2	few	TRBD1	TRBJ1-5	CASRTRTGQNQPQHF	TGTGCCAGCAGAACGAGGACAGGGCAAAATCAGCCCCAGCATTTT
TRBV19	many	TRBD2	TRBJ2-1	CASVGEGPYNEQFF	TGTGCCAGTGTGGGGGAGGGCCCCTACAATGAGCAGTTCTTC
TRBV7-2	many	.	TRBJ2-3	CASSFRQADTQYF	TGTGCCAGCAGCTTCCGCCAAGCAGATACGCAGTATTTT
TRBV28	many	TRBD1	TRBJ2-7	CAPGQDSYEQYF	TGTGCCCCAGGACAGGACTCCTACGAGCAGTACTTC
TRBV7-8	.	.	TRBJ2-6	CASSLGGVGANVLTF	TGTGCCAGCAGCTTGGGGGGAGTCGGGGCCAACGTCCTGACTTTC
TRBV7-2	.	TRBD1	TRBJ2-3	CASSKPGQGLSGDTQYF	TGTGCCAGCAGTAAACCGGGACAGGGGTTATCGGGCGATACGCAGTATTTT
TRBV7-9	few	.	TRBJ2-1	CASSPPLVGEVGNEQFF	TGTGCCAGCAGTCCCCCCCTTGTCGGAGAAGTCGGCAATGAGCAGTTCTTC
TRBV20-1	few	TRBD2	TRBJ2-5	CSARDRRGRGGTQYF	TGCAGTGCTAGAGATCGACGAGGGCGCGGGGGGACCCAGTACTTC